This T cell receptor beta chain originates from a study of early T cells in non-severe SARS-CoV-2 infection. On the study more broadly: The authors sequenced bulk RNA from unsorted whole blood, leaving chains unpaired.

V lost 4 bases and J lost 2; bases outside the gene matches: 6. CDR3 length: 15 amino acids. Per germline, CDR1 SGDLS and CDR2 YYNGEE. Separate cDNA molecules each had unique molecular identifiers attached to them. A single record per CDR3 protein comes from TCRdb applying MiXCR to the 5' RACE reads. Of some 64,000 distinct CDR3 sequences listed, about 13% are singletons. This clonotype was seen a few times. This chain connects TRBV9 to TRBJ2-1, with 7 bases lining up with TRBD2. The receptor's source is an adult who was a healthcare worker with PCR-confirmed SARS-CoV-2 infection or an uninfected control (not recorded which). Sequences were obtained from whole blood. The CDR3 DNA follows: TGTGCCAGCAGCCCGACTAGCACACCCTACAATGAGCAGTTCTTC. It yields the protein CASSPTSTPYNEQFF.